This T cell receptor beta chain was identified during a study of blood T cell repertoires in COVID-19 (dated by TCRdb to about 2020). For the wider study: Samples covering the acute and convalescent phases of COVID-19 were provided by collaborators in the United States, Italy and Spain. The prospective study material was composed of cDNA or gDNA derived from T cells, B-cell-depleted T cells, or PBMCs. HLA class I and class II types, where available, came from metadata supplied by the sample provider rather than from assay-based typing. Subjects who had been exposed to COVID-19, were actively infected with it, or had recovered from it provided the deeply sampled blood TCRbeta repertoires that made up the dataset. A freely available public database, intended as a resource for researchers studying the immune response to SARS-CoV-2, is where the repertoires were released. The samples were drawn from two sources: the first 160 participants of the ongoing ImmuneRACE study, and fewer than 1,500 subjects contributed by 6 global collaborators. Sample metadata almost always included a de-identified subject ID, COVID-19 status, age in years and sex. What the study reported, not specific to this receptor: How much clinical and demographic metadata was included differed by source and by participant, and the metadata was provided uncurated.

TCRbeta CDR3 regions were amplified from genomic DNA by means of the immunoSEQ Assay, a bias-controlled multiplex PCR. As for the original processing: The number of nucleated cells in each sample was estimated by amplification of reference gene primers within the assay. To quantify the absolute abundance of each unique TCRbeta CDR3 rearrangement, sequence reads were collapsed and filtered. Productive Simpson clonality was computed per sample as the square root of Simpson's diversity index over productive rearrangements. What TCRdb holds here is the immuneACCESS table cut down to in-frame rearrangements. Part of the clones is not present; checked against another copy, under half of the missing clones reflect an unresolved V gene, and the others are unexplained. The DNA was the basis for D and trimming; V, J and clone size are from that table. The sample contains approximately 170,000 clones, under 90% of them found a single time. The top ten hold roughly 18% of the sample.

The collaborating institutions used their own protocols to collect whole blood in K2EDTA tubes. Collaborator samples were shipped for TCRbeta analysis as frozen whole blood, isolated PBMCs, or DNA extracted from either sample type. Trimming costs V 3 bases and J 5 bases, and their ends lie 10 bases apart. The CDR3, cysteine through phenylalanine, is 13 amino acids long. Only the CDR3 region is kept as DNA, spanning 39 bases read in frame from base 1. According to the germline V gene (reference sequence), CDR1 reads LGHDT and CDR2 reads YNNKEL. Comment on this clone: There is no known antigen for this receptor. No base quality values were provided; no much bigger clone lies one nucleotide off.

This chain is built from TRBV3-1 (or the pseudogene TRBV3-2) and TRBJ1-2, and TRBD1 may be the D gene, going by 5 matching bases. The sample comprised peripheral blood. The sequence came from an elderly woman with acute or convalescent COVID-19. The CDR3 in this case is CASSQGGPYGYTF. The sequenced DNA: TGTGCCAGCAGCCAGGGGGGTCCGTATGGCTACACCTTC.